This entry describes one T cell receptor beta chain. The antigen remains undetermined. The sample holds other DNA sequences that translate to the same CDR3. The data originate from a study of shared clonotypes between healthy human individuals. Here immunoSEQ multiplex PCR was the method, and the copy in TCRdb shows in-frame clones only, minus some. The table shows 2 million to 2.5 million clones, with 85% to 95% occurring only once. Whole-study findings and limits: Estimated clonotype richness was generally higher in naive than memory subsets.

The origin of this receptor is a man younger than 35 in good health. Some clones in this sample may be carry-over from other donors' samples. The specimen was naive CD4+ T cells from PBMCs. As for subset: CD45RA+ positively selected.

In DNA form, the CDR3 reads TGCGCCAGCAGCTTGGGGCCCACAGATACGCAGTATTTT. Its translation: CASSLGPTDTQYF. V is TRBV5-1 and J is TRBJ2-3; D not resolved. Germline CDR1 is SGHRS and CDR2 is YFSETQ. The V end lost 0 bases, the J end lost 2 bases, and 4 bases lay between the germline ends. The CDR3 contains 13 residues.